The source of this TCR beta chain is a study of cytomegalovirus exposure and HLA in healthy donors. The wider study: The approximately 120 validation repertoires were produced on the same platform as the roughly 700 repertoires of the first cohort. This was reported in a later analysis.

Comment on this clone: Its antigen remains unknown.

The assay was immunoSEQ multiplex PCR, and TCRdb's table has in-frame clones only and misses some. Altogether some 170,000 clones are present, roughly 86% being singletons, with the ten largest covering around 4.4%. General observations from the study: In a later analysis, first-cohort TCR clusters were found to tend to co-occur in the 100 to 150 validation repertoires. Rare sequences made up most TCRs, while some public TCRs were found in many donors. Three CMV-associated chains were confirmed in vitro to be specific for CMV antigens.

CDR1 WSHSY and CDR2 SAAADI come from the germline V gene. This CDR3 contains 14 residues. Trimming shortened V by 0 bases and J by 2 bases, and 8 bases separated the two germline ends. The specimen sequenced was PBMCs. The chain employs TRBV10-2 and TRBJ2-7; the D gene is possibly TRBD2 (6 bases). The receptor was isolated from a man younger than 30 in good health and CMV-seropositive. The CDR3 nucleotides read TGCGCCAGCAGTGAGTCGAGGACTACCTACGAGCAGTACTTC. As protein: CASSESRTTYEQYF.